This T cell receptor beta chain was captured in a study of T cell repertoires in cytomegalovirus infection. TCRdb processed the reads anew with MiXCR; each CDR3 protein has one entry. The sample consists of approximately 730,000 distinct CDR3 sequences, around a third of them appearing once. Points on this clonotype: Its matching antigen is unknown.

Unmatched junction bases numbered 14, after V lost 0 bases and J lost 5 bases. The CDR3 has 18 residues. From germline, CDR1 is SGDLS and CDR2 YYNGEE. This receptor was identified in a human donor in good health (CMV status not recorded). Some clones in this sample may be carry-over from other donors' samples. This chain connects TRBV9 to TRBJ1-1, with 9 bases fitting TRBD1. Sample: cultured PBMCs, taken from culture after CMV antigen stimulation. The CDR3 DNA reads TGTGCCAGCAGCGTAGTTGGGGGACAGGGAATACAGGCTACTGAAGCTTTCTTT. Protein product: CASSVVGGQGIQATEAFF.